This T cell receptor beta chain was sequenced for a study of identical twins. Study conclusions and caveats: Excess sharing by twins proved weaker in beta out-of-frame sequences. Partly confounded zero-insertion analyses could result from invariant MAIT and iNKT cells.

This clonotype appeared a few times. The target antigen is unknown. Germline lookup yields CDR1 SGHRS and CDR2 YFSETQ. This CDR3 contains 15 residues. Trimming at V came to 4 bases and at J to 0 bases, leaving 7 bases not matched to a gene. A universal primer site arose from template switching, and cDNA bore unique molecular identifiers. TCRdb called the 5' RACE reads again in MiXCR, with one record for every CDR3 protein. The table records around 250,000 distinct CDR3 sequences, 6% to 7% of them present only once. These sequences were also reported in another study, on T cells expressing NK-cell markers.

The V call is TRBV5-1, the J call TRBJ2-7, with 7 bases that match TRBD1. This clonotype was sampled from a woman aged 18-30 years in good health. The source material was CD8+ T cells sorted from blood. The CDR3 spells CASSITGASSYEQYF. Here the CDR3 DNA reads TGCGCCAGCAGCATTACAGGGGCCAGCTCCTACGAGCAGTACTTC. The complete variable domain, with remaining parts taken from reference TRBV5-1 and TRBJ2-7, reads KAGVTQTPRYLIKTRGQQVTLSCSPISGHRSVSWYQQTPGQGLQFLFEYFSETQRNKGNFPGRFSGRQFSNSRSEMNVSTLELGDSALYLCASSITGASSYEQYFGPGTRLTVT.